These 31 T cell receptor beta chains came from one sample sequenced in a study of cytomegalovirus exposure and HLA in healthy donors. This PCR relied on a set of 60 Vbeta primers and 13 Jbeta primers. Assay used: immunoSEQ multiplex PCR; TCRdb lists only in-frame clones, some missing. The sample comprises about 120,000 clones, about 83% of which are singletons, and less than 3.5% rests with the top ten. The sequenced sample consisted of PBMCs. The receptors here all came from a woman aged 40 to 49 in good health and CMV-seropositive.

The chain has TRBV6-1 and TRBJ1-1; D is unresolved. Germline V gene data show CDR1 as MNHNS and CDR2 as SASEGT. V lost 2 bases and J 5 bases, leaving 9 bases between the germline ends. This CDR3 contains 13 residues. The CDR3 sequence: CASSELEGTEAFF. The CDR3 nucleotides read TGTGCCAGCAGTGAACTTGAGGGTACTGAAGCTTTCTTT.

V gene TRBV5-1 combines with J gene TRBJ2-7; 9 nucleotides match TRBD1. Per germline, CDR1 SGHRS and CDR2 YFSETQ. The CDR3 spans 17 residues. The junction had 15 bases not matched to a gene; V was cut back by 3 bases and J by 5 bases. CDR3 region: CASSSTPRGQGGDEQYF. As DNA, the CDR3 is TGCGCCAGCAGCTCCACGCCCCGGGGACAGGGAGGCGACGAGCAGTACTTC.

This clone was recorded once. The chain employs TRBV7-2 and TRBJ2-3, with 10 bases identical to TRBD2. Trimming at V came to 2 bases and at J to 6 bases, leaving 11 bases not matched to a gene. CDR3 length: 17 residues. Germline loops: CDR1 SGHTA, CDR2 FQGNSA. The CDR3, as DNA: TGTGCCAGCAGCTTAAGCGCTAGCGGGAGAGGTTGGGATACGCAGTATTTT. This codes for CASSLSASGRGWDTQYF.

The chain employs TRBV6-1 and TRBJ1-2, with D uncertain. Germline loops: CDR1 MNHNS, CDR2 SASEGT. The CDR3 sequence is 12 residues long. V was cut by 7 bases and J by 5 bases, with 11 bases left in between. In DNA, the CDR3 is TGTGCCAGCACCCAGATTTCTTATGGCTACACCTTC. This sequence encodes CASTQISYGYTF.

The rearrangement joins TRBV10-3 to TRBJ1-1; weak D call: TRBD1 (5 bases). The CDR3 contains 15 residues. V lost 2 bases and J 4 bases, leaving 14 bases between the germline ends. Germline loops: CDR1 ENHRY, CDR2 SYGVKD. CDR3 nucleotide sequence: TGTGCCATCAGTGAGCAGACGGGGGGTTCCACTGAAGCTTTCTTT. Translated: CAISEQTGGSTEAFF.

The rearrangement links TRBV6-5 to TRBJ2-7, with D possibly being TRBD1 (5 bases). CDR1 and CDR2 (germline): MNHEY, SVGAGI. With 0 bases removed from V and 5 bases from J, the gap between germline ends came to 11 bases. The CDR3 loop spans 14 amino acids. The CDR3 reads CASSYSFRAHEQYF. CDR3 DNA sequence: TGTGCCAGCAGTTACTCGTTCAGGGCACACGAGCAGTACTTC.

The chain has TRBV6-1 and TRBJ2-3; 9 bases are a match to TRBD1. The CDR3 consists of 18 residues. Germline CDR1 is MNHNS and CDR2 is SASEGT. The V and J ends lost 0 bases and 1 base, in that order; junction bases with no gene match: 8. The CDR3 coding sequence is TGTGCCAGCAGTGAAGCAACCGGGACAGGGAAGGGCACAGATACGCAGTATTTT. Translated, it gives CASSEATGTGKGTDTQYF.

J is TRBJ1-4 and V is TRBV27; 8 nucleotides align to TRBD1. The V and J ends lost 5 bases and 5 bases, in that order; junction bases with no gene match: 4. CDR3 size: 14 residues. Germline-derived CDR1 and CDR2 are MNHEY and SMNVEV (reference sequence). CDR3 sequence: CASSLQGENEKLFF. The CDR3 nucleotides are TGTGCCAGCAGTCTACAGGGGGAGAATGAAAAACTGTTTTTT.

The chain joins TRBV5-5 to TRBJ2-2, with 9 positions matching TRBD1. The CDR3 is 18 residues long. CDR1 and CDR2 (germline): SGHKS, YYEKEE (reference sequence). The J segment lost 1 base and the V segment lost 4 bases, leaving 11 bases of the junction unmatched. Here the CDR3 DNA reads TGTGCCAGCAGCACCGGGACAGGGACCTTATTGAACACCGGGGAGCTGTTTTTT. It codes for CASSTGTGTLLNTGELFF.

The chain links TRBV5-4 to TRBJ2-2; 9 bases are shared with TRBD2. Germline CDR1 is SGHNT and CDR2 is YYREEE (reference sequence). J was trimmed by 5 bases and V by 1 base; bases with no gene match: 6. The CDR3 is made up of 16 amino acids. As DNA, the CDR3 is TGTGCCAGCAGCTTGCGAGGCGGGAGGGGGACCGGGGAGCTGTTTTTT. It codes for CASSLRGGRGTGELFF.

In its sample, this clone was seen a few times. This chain connects TRBV6-1 to TRBJ1-2; the match to TRBD1 covers 10 bases. Germline CDR1 MNHNS, CDR2 SASEGT. V gave up 7 bases and J gave up 7 bases; unmatched junction bases: 12. The CDR3 is 15 amino acids. CDR3 protein: CASTNGQGGSFGYTF. The CDR3 nucleotides are TGTGCCAGCACCAATGGACAGGGGGGGTCATTTGGCTACACCTTC.

CDR3 protein: CASGTGDYTF. CDR3 coding DNA: TGTGCCAGTGGGACAGGGGACTACACCTTC. The chain links TRBV19 to TRBJ1-2; 10 nucleotides agree with TRBD1. The CDR3 has 10 amino acids. Germline lookup yields CDR1 LNHDA and CDR2 SQIVND (reference sequence). V shed 8 bases and J 10 bases; nucleotides not matched to a gene: 1.

This chain connects TRBV5-1 to TRBJ1-3, with D unresolved. CDR1 and CDR2 from the germline V gene are SGHRS and YFSETQ. V shed 2 bases and J shed 0 bases, with 18 bases lying between them. The CDR3 is 18 residues long. The CDR3 coding sequence is TGCGCCAGCAGCTTTGAGGGATTAGCTCGGGGCTCTGGAAACACCATATATTTT. It is translated as CASSFEGLARGSGNTIYF.

This clone appeared a few times. This chain joins TRBV5-6 and TRBJ1-2; D is uncertain. The germline CDR1 and CDR2 sequences are SGHDT and YYEEEE. Trimming removed 4 bases at V and 1 base at J, with 17 bases between. This CDR3 has 16 residues. CDR3 region: CASSEPGRDLNYGYTF. CDR3 in DNA: TGTGCCAGCAGCGAGCCGGGGAGGGATCTTAACTATGGCTACACCTTC.

This clone was recorded only once. This chain links TRBV5-1 with TRBJ1-1; 7 nucleotides line up with TRBD1. After removal of 4 bases from V and 0 bases from J, the junction contained 3 bases not matched to a gene. CDR1 is SGHRS and CDR2 is YFSETQ in the germline V gene. The CDR3 contains 14 residues. The CDR3 here is CASSTQGLNTEAFF. Written as DNA, the CDR3 is TGCGCCAGCAGCACACAGGGGCTGAACACTGAAGCTTTCTTT.

The chain employs TRBV5-1 and TRBJ2-7, with TRBD2 matching 9 bases. Germline lookup yields CDR1 SGHRS and CDR2 YFSETQ. The CDR3 contains 14 residues. V was clipped by 2 bases and J by 3 bases; unmatched bases: 3. The CDR3 protein is CASSFGAGGYEQYF. CDR3 sequence (DNA): TGCGCCAGCAGCTTCGGAGCGGGGGGCTACGAGCAGTACTTC.

The rearrangement links TRBV10-3 to TRBJ1-3; 9 bases are shared with TRBD1. The length of the CDR3 is 13 residues. The V gene end was trimmed by 8 bases and the J gene end by 2 bases; junction bases not matched to a gene: 1. Per the germline V gene, CDR1 is ENHRY and CDR2 is SYGVKD. In DNA, the CDR3 is TGTGCCATCCGGACAGGGGCTGGAAACACCATATATTTT. This encodes CAIRTGAGNTIYF.

The chain links TRBV28 to TRBJ1-2, with a weak D call TRBD1 (6 bases). Germline assignment: CDR1 MDHEN and CDR2 SYDVKM. The germline V and J ends were trimmed by 6 bases and 8 bases, with 13 bases remaining between them. The CDR3 sequence is 12 residues long. CDR3 coding DNA: TGTGCCAGCAGCCGATCCCAGGGGGGCTACACCTTC. It encodes CASSRSQGGYTF.

CDR3 bases: TGTGCCAGCTCTAACCCGAACACTGAAGCTTTCTTT. This gives the protein CASSNPNTEAFF. This sequence joins TRBV6-5 and TRBJ1-1; D not certain. Trimming stripped 8 bases from V and 1 base from J, with 8 bases between. Germline V CDR1 and CDR2: MNHEY, SVGAGI. This CDR3 spans 12 amino acids.

This clone has just one count. The chain carries TRBV5-1 and TRBJ2-5; 11 bases align to TRBD1. Per the germline V gene, CDR1 is SGHRS and CDR2 is YFSETQ. V lost 5 bases to trimming and J lost 4 bases; unmatched junction nucleotides: 4. CDR3 size: 14 residues. The CDR3 spells CASRAGTGGETQYF. The DNA of the CDR3 is TGCGCCAGCAGGGCCGGGACAGGGGGAGAGACCCAGTACTTC.

This sequence joins TRBV7-9 and TRBJ2-5, with a possible D match to TRBD2 (5 bases). The V and J ends lost 2 bases and 3 bases respectively, with 10 bases between them. The CDR3 spans 14 residues. The germline CDR1 and CDR2 sequences are SEHNR and FQNEAQ (reference sequence). CDR3: CASSLKRIEETQYF. CDR3 DNA sequence: TGTGCCAGCAGCTTAAAGCGGATTGAAGAGACCCAGTACTTC.

CDR3 bases: TGTGCCAGCAGCTTATTTAGCGGGAGGGCCGAGGAGCAGTACTTC. It codes for CASSLFSGRAEEQYF. J is TRBJ2-7 and V is TRBV7-2; 11 nucleotides match TRBD2. Germline trimming cut 2 bases from V and 7 bases from J; bases unmatched to any gene: 7. The CDR3 runs 15 residues. CDR1 is SGHTA and CDR2 is FQGNSA in the germline V gene.

This clone appeared many times. This chain connects TRBV7-9 to TRBJ2-3; 10 bases match TRBD2. With 4 bases clipped from V and 6 bases from J, the junction kept 10 bases outside the gene matches. The CDR3 totals 16 residues. Germline V gene lookup returns CDR1 SEHNR and CDR2 FQNEAQ (reference sequence). The CDR3 DNA follows: TGTGCCAGCAGCTCGACTAGCGGGCGGGCCAAGGATACGCAGTATTTT. Translating it yields CASSSTSGRAKDTQYF.

The chain couples TRBV10-3 to TRBJ2-7; 14 bases match TRBD2. V shed 6 bases, J shed 4 bases, and the junction held 11 bases outside the gene matches. The CDR3 runs 17 residues. The V gene's germline CDR1 is ENHRY and CDR2 SYGVKD. CDR3 DNA: TGTGCCATCAGACCCGGGACTAGCGGGGGCCACGGGTACGAGCAGTACTTC. It encodes CAIRPGTSGGHGYEQYF.

The rearrangement links TRBV5-1 to TRBJ2-7; 9 nucleotides align to TRBD1. Per germline, CDR1 SGHRS and CDR2 YFSETQ. Trimming cost V 4 bases and J 3 bases; bases outside gene matches: 8. The CDR3 is made up of 15 amino acids. CDR3 bases: TGCGCCAGCAGCAGCGGACAGGGGTATCGCTACGAGCAGTACTTC. Its protein product is CASSSGQGYRYEQYF.

V and J are TRBV14 and TRBJ1-2; D gene unclear. CDR1 is SGHDN, CDR2 FVKESK, per germline. Trimming pared 1 base from V and 4 bases from J, leaving 7 bases between. The CDR3 runs 13 residues. The CDR3 DNA sequence: TGTGCCAGCAGCCAAGGACAAATCTATGGCTACACCTTC. The encoded protein is CASSQGQIYGYTF.

The count of this clone is one. This sample includes further DNA sequences coding for the same CDR3. This chain joins TRBV30 and TRBJ2-5; D is uncertain. The J call may not be correct, given that the DNA end is closer to TRBJ2-7. The CDR3 spans 11 residues. CDR1 GTSNPN and CDR2 SVGIG come from the germline V gene (reference sequence). The chain's CDR3 is CAWSVLNEQYF. CDR3 sequence (DNA): TGTGCCTGGAGTGTCCTAAACGAGCAGTACTTC.

The chain combines TRBV5-1 with TRBJ1-2, with 7 bases that match TRBD1. Trimming took 0 bases from V and 8 from J; bases not matched to a gene: 1. The CDR3 has 12 amino acids. Germline CDR1 is SGHRS and CDR2 is YFSETQ. In DNA form, the CDR3 reads TGCGCCAGCAGCTTGGACAGGGGAGGCTACACCTTC. As protein: CASSLDRGGYTF. Supplemented by reference TRBV5-1 and TRBJ1-2, the full variable domain reads KAGVTQTPRYLIKTRGQQVTLSCSPISGHRSVSWYQQTPGQGLQFLFEYFSETQRNKGNFPGRFSGRQFSNSRSEMNVSTLELGDSALYLCASSLDRGGYTFGSGTRLTVV.

J is TRBJ2-2 and V is TRBV9; D possibly corresponds to TRBD2 (5 bases). The CDR3 length is 16 residues. Trimming pared 4 bases from V and 0 bases from J, leaving 13 bases between. From germline, CDR1 is SGDLS and CDR2 YYNGEE. The CDR3 nucleotides read TGTGCCAGCAGCCCACAAAGCGGAGCGAACACCGGGGAGCTGTTTTTT. This sequence encodes CASSPQSGANTGELFF.

The chain uses TRBV6-7 and TRBJ1-4, with 9 bases lining up with TRBD1. TRBV6-7 counts as an open reading frame of uncertain function. The CDR3 covers 15 residues. Trimming took 10 bases from V and 8 from J; bases not matched to a gene: 14. CDR3 nucleotides: TGTGCCATCCCCTTATCCGGGACAGGGTTAGAAAAACTGTTTTTT. This sequence encodes CAIPLSGTGLEKLFF.

The DNA of the CDR3 is TGTGCCAGCAGTGACTTAGCGGGAGGTGGCGAGACCCAGTACTTC. Amino acids: CASSDLAGGGETQYF. The chain carries TRBV6-4 and TRBJ2-5; 10 positions match TRBD2. This CDR3 region has 15 residues. CDR1 is MRHNA, CDR2 SNTAGT, per germline. Losses at the gene ends were 1 base for V and 5 bases for J; bases not matched to a gene: 4.